A selection of T cell receptor beta chains follows, all from one sample in a study of lymphopenia after photon versus proton radiotherapy. The repertoire was sequenced with immunoSEQ multiplex PCR; TCRdb's copy has only in-frame clones and lacks some. The repertoire holds 65,000 or so clones, 75% to 90% seen once, with around 13% in the top ten. Material: peripheral blood, obtained from a patient treated with proton-based radiotherapy. All receptors derive from an elderly man with esophageal cancer. Each CDR3 is given with its conserved first and last residue. The order of the fields is clone size, J gene, D gene, V gene, CDR3 DNA, CDR3 protein. A D gene is named only where the DNA matches it firmly. Some rows mark clone size as missing; the rest say once, few, many or name a class of expanded clone.

size: .
J: TRBJ2-1
D: .
V: TRBV20-1
DNA: TGCAGTGCTAGCCTGCGAGGTGAGCAGTTCTTC
CDR3: CSASLRGEQFF

size: .
J: TRBJ2-7
D: TRBD2
V: TRBV5-1
DNA: TGCGCCAGCAGCCTAACTAGCGGGAGTAGCGAGCAGTACTTC
CDR3: CASSLTSGSSEQYF

size: .
J: TRBJ2-3
D: .
V: TRBV7-9
DNA: TGTGCCAGCAGCTTAGCGGGTGTGGGCACAGATACGCAGTATTTT
CDR3: CASSLAGVGTDTQYF

size: .
J: TRBJ1-5
D: .
V: TRBV19
DNA: TGTGCCAGTAGTACCCCCCCATATCAGCCCCAGCATTTT
CDR3: CASSTPPYQPQHF

size: .
J: TRBJ2-3
D: TRBD2
V: TRBV6-6
DNA: TGTGCCAGCAGCCGGGGGAGGGCAGATACGCAGTATTTT
CDR3: CASSRGRADTQYF

size: .
J: TRBJ2-3
D: .
V: TRBV7-2
DNA: TGTGCCAGCAGCTTACAGGGAAGCACAGATACGCAGTATTTT
CDR3: CASSLQGSTDTQYF

size: .
J: TRBJ1-4
D: .
V: TRBV7-2
DNA: TGTGCCAGCAGCTTAGTGTCAAACCATGAAAAACTGTTTTTT
CDR3: CASSLVSNHEKLFF

size: .
J: TRBJ2-5
D: .
V: TRBV27
DNA: TGTGCCAGCAGTCATAGCAGAGGAGAGACCCAGTACTTC
CDR3: CASSHSRGETQYF

size: .
J: TRBJ1-2
D: TRBD1
V: TRBV19
DNA: TGTGCCAGTAAAACACAGGGGAAGGGCGACTATGGCTACACCTTC
CDR3: CASKTQGKGDYGYTF

size: .
J: TRBJ2-3
D: .
V: TRBV7-7
DNA: TGTGCCAGCAGCTTAGCGGGAAGCACAGATACGCAGTATTTT
CDR3: CASSLAGSTDTQYF

size: .
J: TRBJ1-1
D: TRBD1
V: TRBV25-1
DNA: TGTGCCAGCAGTGAACAGGGGGCGTTGGACACTGAAGCTTTCTTT
CDR3: CASSEQGALDTEAFF

size: .
J: TRBJ2-7
D: TRBD1
V: TRBV7-2
DNA: TGTGCCAGCAGCCAAGACAGGGGGCTACCCTACGAGCAGTACTTC
CDR3: CASSQDRGLPYEQYF

size: .
J: TRBJ1-5
D: TRBD1
V: TRBV6-1
DNA: TGTGCCAGCAGTTCGGGACAGCCGAATCAGCCCCAGCATTTT
CDR3: CASSSGQPNQPQHF

size: .
J: TRBJ1-6
D: .
V: TRBV5-4
DNA: TGTGCCAGCACCTTGGACAGAAATTCACCCCTCCACTTT
CDR3: CASTLDRNSPLHF

size: .
J: TRBJ1-4
D: .
V: TRBV7-9
DNA: TGTGCCAGCAGCTTACCCTTTAGTAATGAAAAACTGTTTTTT
CDR3: CASSLPFSNEKLFF

size: .
J: TRBJ2-1
D: .
V: TRBV7-9
DNA: TGTGCCAGCAGCTTAGAGGCATTCGGCGGCGGAGCTCACAATGAGCAGTTCTTC
CDR3: CASSLEAFGGGAHNEQFF

size: .
J: TRBJ1-4
D: TRBD1
V: TRBV9
DNA: TGTGCCAGCAGCGCCGGACAGGGCGCAAAACTGTTTTTT
CDR3: CASSAGQGAKLFF

size: .
J: TRBJ1-1
D: .
V: TRBV7-9
DNA: TGTGCCAGCAGCTTTGGAATATCTGAAGCTTTCTTT
CDR3: CASSFGISEAFF

size: once
J: TRBJ2-7
D: TRBD1
V: TRBV4-3
DNA: TGCGCCAGCAGCCAAGATTTGGAGAGGGGGCAATACGAGCAGTACTTC
CDR3: CASSQDLERGQYEQYF

size: few
J: TRBJ2-5
D: TRBD2
V: TRBV5-1
DNA: TGCGCCAGCAGCTCCACTAGCGGGAGTTACGAGACCCAGTACTTC
CDR3: CASSSTSGSYETQYF

size: .
J: TRBJ2-3
D: .
V: TRBV30
DNA: TGTGCCTGGAGCCAGCGTAGGGATACGCAGTATTTT
CDR3: CAWSQRRDTQYF

size: .
J: TRBJ2-6
D: .
V: TRBV5-8
DNA: TGTGCCAGCAGCCTGCCCGTCTCTGGGGCCAACGTCCTGACTTTC
CDR3: CASSLPVSGANVLTF

size: .
J: TRBJ2-1
D: TRBD2
V: TRBV29-1
DNA: TGCAGCGTTGAAGGGACTAGCGGGGCCAATGAGCAGTTCTTC
CDR3: CSVEGTSGANEQFF

size: .
J: TRBJ2-7
D: TRBD1
V: TRBV29-1
DNA: TGCAGCGTTCGCCGGGACAGAACCTACGAGCAGTACTTC
CDR3: CSVRRDRTYEQYF

size: .
J: TRBJ2-1
D: .
V: TRBV7-7
DNA: TGTGCCAGCAGCTTAGACAGGGTCGGTGAGCAGTTCTTC
CDR3: CASSLDRVGEQFF

size: .
J: TRBJ1-2
D: TRBD1
V: TRBV7-9
DNA: TGTGCCAGCCGACGGACAGGGCAGCACTATGGCTACACCTTC
CDR3: CASRRTGQHYGYTF

size: .
J: TRBJ2-1
D: TRBD2
V: TRBV7-2
DNA: TGTGCCAGCAGCTTAGATCCGGGAGGGCACAATGAGCAGTTCTTC
CDR3: CASSLDPGGHNEQFF

size: few
J: TRBJ1-2
D: .
V: TRBV14
DNA: TGTGCCAGCAGCCAAGTAGGGAGCTATGGCTACACCTTC
CDR3: CASSQVGSYGYTF